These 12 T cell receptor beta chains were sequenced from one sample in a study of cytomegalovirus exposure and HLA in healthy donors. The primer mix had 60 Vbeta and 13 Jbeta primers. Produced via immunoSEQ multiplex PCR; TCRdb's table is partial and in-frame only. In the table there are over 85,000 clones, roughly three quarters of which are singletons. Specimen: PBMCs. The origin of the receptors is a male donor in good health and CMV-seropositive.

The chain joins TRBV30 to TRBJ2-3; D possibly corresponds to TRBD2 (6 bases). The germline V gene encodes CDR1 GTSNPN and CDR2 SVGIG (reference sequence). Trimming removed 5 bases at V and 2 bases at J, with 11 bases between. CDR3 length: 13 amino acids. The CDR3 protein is CAWGSGLTDTQYF. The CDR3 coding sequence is TGTGCCTGGGGGAGCGGGCTCACAGATACGCAGTATTTT.

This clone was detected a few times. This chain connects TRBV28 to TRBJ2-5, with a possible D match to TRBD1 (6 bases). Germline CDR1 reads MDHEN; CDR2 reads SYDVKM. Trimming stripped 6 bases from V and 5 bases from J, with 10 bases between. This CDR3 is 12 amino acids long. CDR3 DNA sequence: TGTGCCAGCAGGTCTACAGGGGAGACCCAGTACTTC. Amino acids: CASRSTGETQYF.

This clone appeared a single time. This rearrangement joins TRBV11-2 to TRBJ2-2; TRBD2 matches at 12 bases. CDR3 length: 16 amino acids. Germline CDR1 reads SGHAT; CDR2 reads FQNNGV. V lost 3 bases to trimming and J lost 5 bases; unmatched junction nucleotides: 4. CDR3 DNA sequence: TGTGCCAGCAGCTTGGGACTAGCGGGTTTTACCGGGGAGCTGTTTTTT. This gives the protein CASSLGLAGFTGELFF.

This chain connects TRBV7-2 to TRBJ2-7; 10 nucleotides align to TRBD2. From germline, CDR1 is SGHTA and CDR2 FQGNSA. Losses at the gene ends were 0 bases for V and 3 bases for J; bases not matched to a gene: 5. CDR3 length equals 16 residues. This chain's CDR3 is CASSLAHPSGSYEQYF. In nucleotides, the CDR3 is TGTGCCAGCAGCTTAGCTCATCCTAGCGGGAGCTACGAGCAGTACTTC.

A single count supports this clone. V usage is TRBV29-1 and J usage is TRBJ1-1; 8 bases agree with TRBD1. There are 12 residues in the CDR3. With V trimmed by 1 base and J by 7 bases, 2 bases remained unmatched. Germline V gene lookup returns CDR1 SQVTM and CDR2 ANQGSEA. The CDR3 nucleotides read TGCAGCGTTGAAGGGACAGGGCGTGAAGCTTTCTTT. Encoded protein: CSVEGTGREAFF.

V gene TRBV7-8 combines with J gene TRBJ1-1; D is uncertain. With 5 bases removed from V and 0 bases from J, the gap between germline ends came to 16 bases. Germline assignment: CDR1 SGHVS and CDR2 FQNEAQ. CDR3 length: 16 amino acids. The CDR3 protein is CASSPEDWAVNTEAFF. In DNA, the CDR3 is TGTGCCAGCAGCCCGGAGGATTGGGCAGTGAACACTGAAGCTTTCTTT.

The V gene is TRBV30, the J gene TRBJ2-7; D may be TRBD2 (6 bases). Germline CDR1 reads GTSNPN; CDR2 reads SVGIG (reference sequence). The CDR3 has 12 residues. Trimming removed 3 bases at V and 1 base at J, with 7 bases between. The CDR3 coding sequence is TGTGCCTGGAGGGGGGGATCCTACGAGCAGTACTTC. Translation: CAWRGGSYEQYF.

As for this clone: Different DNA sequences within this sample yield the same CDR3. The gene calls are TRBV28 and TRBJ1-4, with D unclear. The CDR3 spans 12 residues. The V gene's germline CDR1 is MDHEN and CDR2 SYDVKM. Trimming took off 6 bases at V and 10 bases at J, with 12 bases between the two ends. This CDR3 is CASSLEGGKLFF. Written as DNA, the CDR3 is TGTGCCAGCAGCCTGGAGGGTGGAAAACTGTTTTTT.

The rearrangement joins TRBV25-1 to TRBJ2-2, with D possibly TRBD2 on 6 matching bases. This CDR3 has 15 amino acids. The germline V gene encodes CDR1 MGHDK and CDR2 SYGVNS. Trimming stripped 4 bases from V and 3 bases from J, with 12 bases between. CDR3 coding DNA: TGTGCCAGCAGTGGCGGAGGGCCGGACACCGGGGAGCTGTTTTTT. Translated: CASSGGGPDTGELFF.

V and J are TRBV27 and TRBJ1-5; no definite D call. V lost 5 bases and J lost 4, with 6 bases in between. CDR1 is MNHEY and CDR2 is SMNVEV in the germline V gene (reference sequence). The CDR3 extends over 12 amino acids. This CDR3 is CASSPLNQPQHF. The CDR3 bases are TGTGCCAGCAGTCCCTTAAATCAGCCCCAGCATTTT.

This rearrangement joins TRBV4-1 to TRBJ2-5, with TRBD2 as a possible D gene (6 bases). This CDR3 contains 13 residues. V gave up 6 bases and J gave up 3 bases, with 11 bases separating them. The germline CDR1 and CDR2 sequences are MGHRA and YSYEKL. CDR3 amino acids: CASSRRGEETQYF. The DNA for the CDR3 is TGCGCCAGCAGTCGGCGGGGAGAAGAGACCCAGTACTTC.

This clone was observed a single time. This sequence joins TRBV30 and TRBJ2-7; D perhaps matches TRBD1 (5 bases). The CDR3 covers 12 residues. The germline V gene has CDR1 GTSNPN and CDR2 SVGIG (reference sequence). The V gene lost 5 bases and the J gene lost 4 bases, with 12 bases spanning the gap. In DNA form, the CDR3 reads TGTGCCTGGGCCCAGGGCCATTACGAGCAGTACTTC. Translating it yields CAWAQGHYEQYF.